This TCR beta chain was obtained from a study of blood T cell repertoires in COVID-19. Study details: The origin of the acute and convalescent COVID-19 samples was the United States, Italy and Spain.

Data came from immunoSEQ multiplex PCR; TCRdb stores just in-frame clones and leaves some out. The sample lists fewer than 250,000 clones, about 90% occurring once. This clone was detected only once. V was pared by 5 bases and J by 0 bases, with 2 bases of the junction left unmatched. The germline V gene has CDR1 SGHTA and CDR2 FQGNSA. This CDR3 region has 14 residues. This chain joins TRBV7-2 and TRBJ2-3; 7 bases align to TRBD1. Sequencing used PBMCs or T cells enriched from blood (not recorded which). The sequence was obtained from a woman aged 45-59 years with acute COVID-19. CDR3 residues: CASSQDRSTDTQYF. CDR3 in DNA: TGTGCCAGCAGCCAGGACAGGAGCACAGATACGCAGTATTTT. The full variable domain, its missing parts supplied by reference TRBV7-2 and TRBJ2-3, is GAGVSQSPSNKVTEKGKDVELRCDPISGHTALYWYRQSLGQGLEFLIYFQGNSAPDKSGLPSDRFSAERTGGSVSTLTIQRTQQEDSAVYLCASSQDRSTDTQYFGPGTRLTVL.